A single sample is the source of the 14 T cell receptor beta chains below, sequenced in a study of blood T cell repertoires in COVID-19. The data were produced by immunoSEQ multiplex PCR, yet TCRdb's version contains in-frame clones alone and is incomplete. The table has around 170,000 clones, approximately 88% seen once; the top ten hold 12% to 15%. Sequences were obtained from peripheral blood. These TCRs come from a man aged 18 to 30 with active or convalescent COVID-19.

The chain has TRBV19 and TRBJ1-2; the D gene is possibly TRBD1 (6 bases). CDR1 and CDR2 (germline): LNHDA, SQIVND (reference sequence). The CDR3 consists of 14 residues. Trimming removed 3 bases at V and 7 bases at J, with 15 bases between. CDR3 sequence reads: CASSMNSAGVGYTF. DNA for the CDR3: TGTGCCAGTAGTATGAATTCTGCAGGGGTTGGCTACACCTTC.

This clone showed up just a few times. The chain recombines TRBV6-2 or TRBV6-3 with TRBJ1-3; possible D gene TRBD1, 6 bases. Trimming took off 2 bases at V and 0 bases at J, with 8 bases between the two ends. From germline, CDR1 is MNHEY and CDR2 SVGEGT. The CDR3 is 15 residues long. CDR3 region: CASSYGTPSGNTIYF. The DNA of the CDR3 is TGTGCCAGCAGTTACGGGACACCCTCTGGAAACACCATATATTTT.

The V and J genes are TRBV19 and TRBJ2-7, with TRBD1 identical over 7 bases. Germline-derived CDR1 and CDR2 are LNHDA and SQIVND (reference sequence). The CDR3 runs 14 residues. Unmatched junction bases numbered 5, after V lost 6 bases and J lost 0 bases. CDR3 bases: TGTGCCAGTAGCCAGACAGGGAGCTCCTACGAGCAGTACTTC. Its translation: CASSQTGSSYEQYF.

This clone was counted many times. CDR3 in DNA: TGTGCCAGCAGTTCGCGGGACAGGGCATCACCCCTCCACTTT. Translating gives CASSSRDRASPLHF. This chain uses TRBV6-5 with TRBJ1-6; TRBD1 agrees at 9 bases. This CDR3 is 14 amino acids long. Germline V gene sequence: CDR1 MNHEY, CDR2 SVGAGI. V trimming: 4 bases; J trimming: 10 bases; junction bases outside the gene matches: 5.

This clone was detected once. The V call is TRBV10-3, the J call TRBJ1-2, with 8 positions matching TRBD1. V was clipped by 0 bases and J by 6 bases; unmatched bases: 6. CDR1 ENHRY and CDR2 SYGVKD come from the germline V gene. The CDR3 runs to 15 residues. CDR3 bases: TGTGCCATCAGTGAGTCGGGACAGGCCTATGATGGCTACACCTTC. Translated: CAISESGQAYDGYTF.

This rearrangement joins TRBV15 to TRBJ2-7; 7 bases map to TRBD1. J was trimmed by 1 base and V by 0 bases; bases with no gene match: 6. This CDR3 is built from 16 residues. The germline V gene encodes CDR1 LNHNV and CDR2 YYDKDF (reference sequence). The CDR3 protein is CATSRERTGHSYEQYF. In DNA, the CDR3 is TGTGCCACCAGCAGAGAAAGGACAGGTCATTCCTACGAGCAGTACTTC. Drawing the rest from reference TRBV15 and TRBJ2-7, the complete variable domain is DAMVIQNPRYQVTQFGKPVTLSCSQTLNHNVMYWYQQKSSQAPKLLFHYYDKDFNNEADTPDNFQSRRPNTSFCFLDIRSPGLGDTAMYLCATSRERTGHSYEQYFGPGTRLTVT.

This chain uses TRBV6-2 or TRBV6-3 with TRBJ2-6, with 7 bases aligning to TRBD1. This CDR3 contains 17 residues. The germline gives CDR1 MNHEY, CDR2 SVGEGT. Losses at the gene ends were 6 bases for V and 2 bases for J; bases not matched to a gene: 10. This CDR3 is CASSIGSGGPGANVLTF. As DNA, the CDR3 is TGTGCCAGCAGCATCGGTTCAGGGGGTCCTGGGGCCAACGTCCTGACTTTC.

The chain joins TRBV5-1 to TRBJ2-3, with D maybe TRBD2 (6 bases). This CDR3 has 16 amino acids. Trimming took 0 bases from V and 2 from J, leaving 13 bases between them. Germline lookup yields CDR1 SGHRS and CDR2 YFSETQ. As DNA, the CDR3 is TGCGCCAGCAGCTTGGCGGACTATACAGACACAGATACGCAGTATTTT. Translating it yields CASSLADYTDTDTQYF.

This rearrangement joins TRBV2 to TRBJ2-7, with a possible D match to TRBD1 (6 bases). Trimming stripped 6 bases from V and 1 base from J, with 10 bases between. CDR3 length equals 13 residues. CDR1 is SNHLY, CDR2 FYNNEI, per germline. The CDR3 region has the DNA TGTGCCAGCAGGGACAGTTGGTCCTACGAGCAGTACTTC. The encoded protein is CASRDSWSYEQYF.

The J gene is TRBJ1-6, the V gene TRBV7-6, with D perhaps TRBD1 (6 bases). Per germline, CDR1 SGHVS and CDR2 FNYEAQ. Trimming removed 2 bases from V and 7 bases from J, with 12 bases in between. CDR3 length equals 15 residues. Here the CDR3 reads CASSLLPGQNSPLHF. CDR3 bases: TGTGCCAGCAGCTTACTACCGGGACAAAATTCACCCCTCCACTTT. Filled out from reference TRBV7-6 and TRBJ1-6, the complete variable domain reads GAGVSQSPRYKVTKRGQDVALRCDPISGHVSLYWYRQALGQGPEFLTYFNYEAQQDKSGLPNDRFSAERPEGSISTLTIQRTEQRDSAMYRCASSLLPGQNSPLHFGNGTRLTVT.

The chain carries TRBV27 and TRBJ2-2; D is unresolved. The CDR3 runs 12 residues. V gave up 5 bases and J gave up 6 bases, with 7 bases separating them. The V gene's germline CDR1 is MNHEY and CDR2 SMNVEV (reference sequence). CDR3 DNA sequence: TGTGCCAGCAGTCTCAGATCCGGGGAGCTGTTTTTT. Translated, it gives CASSLRSGELFF.

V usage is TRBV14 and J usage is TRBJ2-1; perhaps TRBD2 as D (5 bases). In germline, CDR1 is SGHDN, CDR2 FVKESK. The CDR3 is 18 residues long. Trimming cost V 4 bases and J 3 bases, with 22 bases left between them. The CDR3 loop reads CASSPKFEGRGVYNEQFF. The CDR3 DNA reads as TGTGCCAGCAGCCCGAAGTTCGAGGGTCGCGGAGTCTACAATGAGCAGTTCTTC.

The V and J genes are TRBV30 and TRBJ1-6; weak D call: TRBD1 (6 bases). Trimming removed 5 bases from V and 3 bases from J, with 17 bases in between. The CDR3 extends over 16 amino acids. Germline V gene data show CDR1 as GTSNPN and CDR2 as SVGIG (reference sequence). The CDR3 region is CAWSFRGAVYNSPLHF. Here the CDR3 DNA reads TGTGCCTGGTCCTTCCGGGGGGCCGTCTATAATTCACCCCTCCACTTT.

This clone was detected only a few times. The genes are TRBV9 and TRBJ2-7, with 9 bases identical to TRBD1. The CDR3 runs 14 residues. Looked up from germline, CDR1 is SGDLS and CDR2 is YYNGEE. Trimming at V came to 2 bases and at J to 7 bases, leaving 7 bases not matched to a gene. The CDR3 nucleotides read TGTGCCAGCAGCGTCGGGACAGGGTGGGGGGAGCAGTACTTC. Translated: CASSVGTGWGEQYF.